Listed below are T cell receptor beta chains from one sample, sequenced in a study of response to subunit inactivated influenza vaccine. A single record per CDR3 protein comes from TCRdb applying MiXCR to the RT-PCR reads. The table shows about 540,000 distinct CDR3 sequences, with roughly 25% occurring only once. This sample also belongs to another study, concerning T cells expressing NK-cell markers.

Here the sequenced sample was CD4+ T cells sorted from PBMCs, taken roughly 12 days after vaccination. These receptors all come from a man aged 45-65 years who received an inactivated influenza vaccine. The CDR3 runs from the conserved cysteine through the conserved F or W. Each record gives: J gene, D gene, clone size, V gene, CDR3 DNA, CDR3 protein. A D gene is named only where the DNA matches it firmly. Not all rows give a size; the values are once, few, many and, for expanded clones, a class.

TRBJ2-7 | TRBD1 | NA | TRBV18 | TGTGCCAGCTCATTTGGACAGGGCAGCTCCTACGAGCAGTACTTC | CASSFGQGSSYEQYF
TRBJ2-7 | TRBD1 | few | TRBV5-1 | TGCGCCAGCAGCGTCCTGGGACAGGGGTACGAGCAGTACTTC | CASSVLGQGYEQYF
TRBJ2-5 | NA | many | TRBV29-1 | TGCAGCGTACGGGGGAGATCCGGCTTAGAGACCCAGTACTTC | CSVRGRSGLETQYF
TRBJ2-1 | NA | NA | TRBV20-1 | TGCAGTGCTAGATGGCGGGTTAGCGATGAGCAGTTCTTC | CSARWRVSDEQFF
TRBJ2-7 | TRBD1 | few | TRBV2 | TGTGCCAGCAGTGTAACCGGGGACAGGGTCTACGAGCAGTACTTC | CASSVTGDRVYEQYF
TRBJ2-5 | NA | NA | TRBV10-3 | TGTGCCACTTCGAAACAAGAGACCCAGTACTTC | CATSKQETQYF
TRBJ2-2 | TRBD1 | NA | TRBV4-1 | TGCGCCAGCAGCCAACTATTGAGGGGACAGGGGTTCGGGGAGCTGTTTTTT | CASSQLLRGQGFGELFF
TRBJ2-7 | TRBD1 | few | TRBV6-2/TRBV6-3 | TGTGCCAGCAGAACCGGGACAGGGATAGACGAGCAGTACTTC | CASRTGTGIDEQYF
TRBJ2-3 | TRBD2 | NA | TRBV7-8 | TGTGCCAGCAGCTTAACCGGGACTAGCGGTTATAGCACAGATACGCAGTATTTT | CASSLTGTSGYSTDTQYF
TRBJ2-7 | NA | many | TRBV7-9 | TGTGCCAGCAGCTTTTCCTCCGAGCAGTACTTC | CASSFSSEQYF
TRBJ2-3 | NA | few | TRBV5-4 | TGTGCCAGCAGCAACGACAGAACAGATACGCAGTATTTT | CASSNDRTDTQYF
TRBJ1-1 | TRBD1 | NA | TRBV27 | TGTGCCAGCGACAGGGACATGAACACTGAAGCTTTCTTT | CASDRDMNTEAFF
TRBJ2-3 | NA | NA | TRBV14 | TGTGCCAGCGCGGCAGGACACACAGATACGCAGTATTTT | CASAAGHTDTQYF
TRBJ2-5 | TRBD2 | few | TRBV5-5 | TGTGCCAGCAGCTTGGTGGCGGGGGGTCAAGAGACCCAGTACTTC | CASSLVAGGQETQYF
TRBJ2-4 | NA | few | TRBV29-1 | TGCAGCGTTCGCACTGGACCGGGCATTCAGTACTTC | CSVRTGPGIQYF
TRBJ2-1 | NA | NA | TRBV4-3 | TGCGCCAGCAGCCAAGATTGGGCGGGAAATGAGCAGTTCTTC | CASSQDWAGNEQFF
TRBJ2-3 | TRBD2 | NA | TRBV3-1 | TGTGCCAGCAGCCAAGAAGGTATATTGAGAGCGGGGGCGGTAGATACGCAGTATTTT | CASSQEGILRAGAVDTQYF
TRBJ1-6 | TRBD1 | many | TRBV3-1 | TGTGCCAGCAGCCAAGGGACAGGGCACAATTCACCCCTCCACTTT | CASSQGTGHNSPLHF
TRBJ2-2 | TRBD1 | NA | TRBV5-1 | TGCGCCAGCAGCTCCGACAGGGGTGACACCGGGGAGCTGTTTTTT | CASSSDRGDTGELFF
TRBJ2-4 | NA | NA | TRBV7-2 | TGTGCCAGCAGCTCCGGGCCCAAAAACATTCAGTACTTC | CASSSGPKNIQYF
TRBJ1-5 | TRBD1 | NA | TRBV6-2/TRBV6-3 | TGTGCCAGCAGCCGCAGGGGACAGGGGGCGCATCAGCCCCAGCATTTT | CASSRRGQGAHQPQHF
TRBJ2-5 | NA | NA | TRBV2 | TGTGCCAGCGGAGGGGGCTTGTACCAAGAGACCCAGTACTTC | CASGGGLYQETQYF
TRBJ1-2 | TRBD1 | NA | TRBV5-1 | TGCGCCAGCAGCTCCGGACAGGGTCATAACTATGGCTACACCTTC | CASSSGQGHNYGYTF
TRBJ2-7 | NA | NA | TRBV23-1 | TGCGCCAGCCACGGACAGGGAGGGGACGAGCAGTACTTC | CASHGQGGDEQYF
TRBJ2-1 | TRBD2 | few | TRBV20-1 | TGCAGTGTCCTTGGGACTAGCGGGGGTCAAAATGAGCAGTTCTTC | CSVLGTSGGQNEQFF
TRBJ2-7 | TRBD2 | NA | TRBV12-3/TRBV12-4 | TGTGCCAGCAGTCCGAGGACTAGCGGGAACGAGCAGTACTTC | CASSPRTSGNEQYF
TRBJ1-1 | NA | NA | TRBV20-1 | TGCAGTGCTAGAGTGCTCGGGGAACCACATGAAGCTTTCTTT | CSARVLGEPHEAFF
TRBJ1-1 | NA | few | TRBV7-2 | TGTGCCAGCAGCTTAGCGATACCGGGTTGGGCTGAAGCTTTCTTT | CASSLAIPGWAEAFF
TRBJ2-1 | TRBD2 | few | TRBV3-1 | TGTGCCAGCAGCCAAGGACTAGCGGGAGACCGCAATGAGCAGTTCTTC | CASSQGLAGDRNEQFF
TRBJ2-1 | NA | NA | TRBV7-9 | TGTGCCAGCAGCCCAAAGACTGCCAATGAGCAGTTCTTC | CASSPKTANEQFF
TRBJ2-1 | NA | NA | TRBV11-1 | TGTGCCAGCAACCAAGACCCCCTGGGCTACAATGAGCAGTTCTTC | CASNQDPLGYNEQFF